Listed below are T cell receptor beta chains from one sample, sequenced in a study of shared clonotypes between healthy human individuals. Clones were read by immunoSEQ multiplex PCR, and TCRdb kept only the in-frame ones, dropping some. The sample lists hundreds of thousands of clones; 90% to 97% were seen once. Input material: naive CD4+ T cells sorted from blood. Receptor source: a woman in her twenties or thirties in good health. Both conserved end residues are part of each CDR3. Size tells how often a clone was seen (once, few, many) or the class of an expanded clone, and some rows leave it out.

j_gene: TRBJ1-4; abundance: -; v_gene: TRBV27; CDR3aa: CASSLSSSPSRGKLFF
j_gene: TRBJ2-7; abundance: -; v_gene: TRBV19; CDR3aa: CASSTHRLTGEQYF
j_gene: TRBJ1-5; abundance: -; v_gene: TRBV30; CDR3aa: CAWSVANSNQPQHF
j_gene: TRBJ2-2; abundance: -; v_gene: TRBV5-1; CDR3aa: CASSLGQNMNTGELFF
j_gene: TRBJ2-1; abundance: -; v_gene: TRBV7-3; CDR3aa: CASSFQPLGSSYNEQFF
j_gene: TRBJ2-1; abundance: -; v_gene: TRBV11-1; CDR3aa: CASSLVYNEQFF
j_gene: TRBJ2-3; abundance: -; v_gene: TRBV29-1; CDR3aa: CSVPELESDTQYF
j_gene: -; abundance: -; v_gene: TRBV2; CDR3aa: CASSGAGTPTYEQYF
j_gene: TRBJ2-5; abundance: -; v_gene: TRBV25-1; CDR3aa: CASSDGQGSAGQETQYF
j_gene: TRBJ1-1; abundance: once; v_gene: TRBV7-9; CDR3aa: CASSLVDREVAFF
j_gene: TRBJ2-7; abundance: -; v_gene: TRBV7-2; CDR3aa: CASSLVAPYEQYF
j_gene: TRBJ2-7; abundance: -; v_gene: TRBV2; CDR3aa: CASRQAYEQYF
j_gene: TRBJ2-1; abundance: -; v_gene: TRBV6-4; CDR3aa: CASTSGPGNEQFF
j_gene: TRBJ2-1; abundance: -; v_gene: TRBV6-5; CDR3aa: CASTPRLYNEQFF
j_gene: TRBJ2-7; abundance: -; v_gene: TRBV11-2; CDR3aa: CASSFQGGYEQYF
j_gene: TRBJ2-1; abundance: once; v_gene: TRBV28; CDR3aa: CASSLMTGTRELSSYNEQFF
j_gene: TRBJ1-1; abundance: -; v_gene: TRBV6-5; CDR3aa: CASTKNTEAFF
j_gene: TRBJ2-7; abundance: -; v_gene: TRBV5-8; CDR3aa: CASSLTSGTYEQYF
j_gene: TRBJ1-5; abundance: -; v_gene: TRBV5-1; CDR3aa: CASSLGQGPDQPQHF
j_gene: TRBJ2-3; abundance: once; v_gene: TRBV5-8; CDR3aa: CASSIGTSGWTDTQYF
j_gene: -; abundance: -; v_gene: TRBV1; CDR3aa: CTSSRDPSRSYEQYF
j_gene: TRBJ2-3; abundance: -; v_gene: TRBV7-9; CDR3aa: CASSRPGLTTDTQYF
j_gene: TRBJ1-1; abundance: -; v_gene: TRBV20-1; CDR3aa: CSAIPGSEAFF
j_gene: TRBJ1-1; abundance: -; v_gene: TRBV19; CDR3aa: CASIGRWTEAFF
j_gene: TRBJ1-5; abundance: -; v_gene: TRBV28; CDR3aa: CASSLGPSGLQPQHF
j_gene: TRBJ1-6; abundance: -; v_gene: TRBV7-9; CDR3aa: CATSGDYNSPLHF
j_gene: TRBJ1-2; abundance: few; v_gene: TRBV5-1; CDR3aa: CASSLLTTGPRGYTF
j_gene: TRBJ2-1; abundance: -; v_gene: TRBV10-3; CDR3aa: CAISPGLAASYNEQFF
j_gene: TRBJ2-1; abundance: -; v_gene: TRBV6-1; CDR3aa: CAGRTSTLNEQFF
j_gene: TRBJ2-5; abundance: -; v_gene: TRBV5-6; CDR3aa: CASSLWMKETQYF
j_gene: TRBJ2-7; abundance: -; v_gene: TRBV10-2; CDR3aa: CASSYSRGQGTHEQYF
j_gene: TRBJ2-7; abundance: -; v_gene: TRBV7-2; CDR3aa: CASSLGTDPYEQYF
j_gene: TRBJ2-7; abundance: -; v_gene: TRBV28; CDR3aa: CASSSSGIPSYEQYF
j_gene: TRBJ2-2; abundance: -; v_gene: TRBV27; CDR3aa: CASRGTGTGELFF
j_gene: TRBJ2-1; abundance: once; v_gene: TRBV14; CDR3aa: CASSHLAVSYNEQFF
j_gene: TRBJ2-7; abundance: -; v_gene: TRBV6-1; CDR3aa: CASSEGNPPYEQYF
j_gene: TRBJ2-1; abundance: -; v_gene: TRBV2; CDR3aa: CASIMDRVENNEQFF
j_gene: TRBJ1-1; abundance: -; v_gene: TRBV19; CDR3aa: CASSTNRGLPEAFF
j_gene: TRBJ1-4; abundance: -; v_gene: TRBV4-1; CDR3aa: CASRVQEGRGSNEKLFF
j_gene: TRBJ2-7; abundance: -; v_gene: TRBV11-2; CDR3aa: CASTSDRLNYEQYF
j_gene: TRBJ2-7; abundance: once; v_gene: TRBV6-6; CDR3aa: CAIRPGLVSGEQYF
j_gene: TRBJ2-7; abundance: -; v_gene: TRBV5-4; CDR3aa: CASSHPTSGSKDEQYF
j_gene: TRBJ1-5; abundance: -; v_gene: TRBV19; CDR3aa: CASSETIGGRAVQPQHF
j_gene: TRBJ2-7; abundance: -; v_gene: TRBV7-8; CDR3aa: CASSRPTSGREQYF
j_gene: TRBJ2-7; abundance: -; v_gene: TRBV5-1; CDR3aa: CASSPRIGGFDEQYF
j_gene: TRBJ1-2; abundance: -; v_gene: TRBV28; CDR3aa: CASSLAGQGSLYYGYTF
j_gene: TRBJ2-7; abundance: -; v_gene: TRBV6-1; CDR3aa: CASRLPGQGVEQYF
j_gene: TRBJ1-1; abundance: -; v_gene: TRBV28; CDR3aa: CASSHPLNTEAFF
j_gene: TRBJ1-5; abundance: -; v_gene: TRBV29-1; CDR3aa: CSVARGIDQPQHF
j_gene: TRBJ2-7; abundance: -; v_gene: TRBV7-9; CDR3aa: CASSLLTGSYEQYF
j_gene: TRBJ2-5; abundance: -; v_gene: TRBV29-1; CDR3aa: CSVGHASVQETQYF
j_gene: TRBJ2-7; abundance: -; v_gene: TRBV5-4; CDR3aa: CASSLGWGSTEQYF
j_gene: TRBJ2-7; abundance: -; v_gene: TRBV5-8; CDR3aa: CASSPRGGQGIYEQYF
j_gene: TRBJ1-5; abundance: once; v_gene: TRBV28; CDR3aa: CASMSGQGYSNQPQHF
j_gene: TRBJ2-1; abundance: -; v_gene: TRBV14; CDR3aa: CASSQDWGQAPSEQFF
j_gene: TRBJ2-2; abundance: -; v_gene: TRBV11-3; CDR3aa: CASSLALNTGELFF
j_gene: TRBJ1-5; abundance: -; v_gene: TRBV7-9; CDR3aa: CASSLGEKPQHF